Presented here are 9 T cell receptor beta chains from one specimen sequenced in a study of CD8 T cells in Susac syndrome. RNA in amounts of about 0.5 to 1 ug was reverse transcribed with random hexamers. A single record per CDR3 protein comes from TCRdb applying MiXCR to the immunoSEQ multiplex PCR reads. The table lists about 94,000 distinct CDR3 sequences, roughly 94% of them singletons, with about 0.29% in the top ten. Source material: CD4+ T cells from PBMCs. Receptors originate from a human donor with Susac syndrome.

V usage is TRBV28 and J usage is TRBJ2-7; D is possibly TRBD2 (5 bases). The V end was cut by 5 bases, the J end by 6 bases, with 14 bases between. This CDR3 is built from 13 residues. Germline CDR1 MDHEN, CDR2 SYDVKM. CDR3 nucleotides: TGTGCCAGCAGTCCCGGGGATGGACGCGAGCAGTACTTC. This gives the protein CASSPGDGREQYF.

The chain links TRBV6-4 to TRBJ2-6; D gene ambiguous. V was clipped by 5 bases and J by 1 base, with 9 bases between them. The CDR3 has 15 residues. CDR1 and CDR2 (germline): MRHNA, SNTAGT. In DNA form, the CDR3 reads TGTGCCAGCAGTCCCACCATTTCTGGGGCCAACGTCCTGACTTTC. Protein product: CASSPTISGANVLTF.

The chain couples TRBV28 to TRBJ2-6; D is ambiguous. CDR3 size: 13 residues. The ends were cut back, 2 bases at V and 2 bases at J, with 1 base in the middle. Germline V lookup: CDR1 MDHEN, CDR2 SYDVKM. CDR3 protein: CASSLAGANVLTF. In nucleotides, the CDR3 is TGTGCCAGCAGTTTAGCTGGGGCCAACGTCCTGACTTTC.

This clonotype appeared a single time. The chain has TRBV6-2 or TRBV6-3 and TRBJ2-7; perhaps TRBD1 as D (5 bases). Trimming cost V 5 bases and J 5 bases, with 10 bases left between them. This CDR3 has 12 residues. Germline V gene data show CDR1 as MNHEY and CDR2 as SVGEGT. The CDR3 protein is CASSDSLDEQYF. The CDR3 region has the DNA TGTGCCAGCAGTGACAGCCTTGACGAGCAGTACTTC.

The rearrangement uses TRBV20-1 and TRBJ1-1, with no clear D. From germline, CDR1 is DFQATT and CDR2 SNEGSKA (reference sequence). Trimming removed 3 bases at V and 1 base at J, with 12 bases between. The CDR3 is 14 residues long. This CDR3 reads CSASQADPNTEAFF. The CDR3 nucleotides are TGCAGTGCTAGTCAAGCTGACCCGAACACTGAAGCTTTCTTT.

The chain recombines TRBV28 with TRBJ2-3; a possible D gene is TRBD1 (7 bases). Germline V gene data show CDR1 as MDHEN and CDR2 as SYDVKM. The CDR3 contains 15 residues. V was shortened by 5 bases and J by 1 base, with 13 bases between the two germline ends. CDR3 region: CASSNRGGGTDTQYF. In DNA form, the CDR3 reads TGTGCCAGCAGTAACAGGGGCGGGGGCACAGATACGCAGTATTTT.

The chain is built from TRBV4-2 and TRBJ2-5; D perhaps matches TRBD1 (5 bases). The CDR3 contains 16 residues. The germline V and J ends were trimmed by 1 base and 3 bases, with 15 bases remaining between them. The germline CDR1 and CDR2 sequences are LGHNA and YNFKEQ. The CDR3 sequence is CASSQGSSRAEETQYF. The DNA of the CDR3 is TGTGCCAGCAGCCAAGGAAGTAGCAGGGCCGAAGAGACCCAGTACTTC.

This chain links TRBV18 with TRBJ2-5, with D maybe TRBD2 (6 bases). V gave up 4 bases and J gave up 5 bases, with 23 bases separating them. The CDR3 length is 17 residues. Per the germline V gene, CDR1 is KGHSH and CDR2 is LQKENI. The CDR3 spells CASSRQAVAEGRETQYF. The CDR3 DNA reads TGTGCCAGCTCACGGCAAGCGGTAGCGGAGGGTCGGGAGACCCAGTACTTC.

This chain connects TRBV7-2 to TRBJ2-7; unclear D gene. Per the germline V gene, CDR1 is SGHTA and CDR2 is FQGNSA. CDR3 length: 13 amino acids. The V gene lost 0 bases and the J gene lost 6 bases, with 9 bases spanning the gap. The CDR3 protein is CASSLAQRVEQYF. CDR3 nucleotides: TGTGCCAGCAGCTTAGCCCAAAGGGTCGAGCAGTACTTC.